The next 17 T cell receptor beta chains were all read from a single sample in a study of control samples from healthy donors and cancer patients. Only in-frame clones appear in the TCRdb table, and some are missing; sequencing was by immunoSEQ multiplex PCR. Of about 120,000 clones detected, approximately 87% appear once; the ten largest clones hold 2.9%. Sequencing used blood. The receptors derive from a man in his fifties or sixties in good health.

The CDR3 sequence: CASSAGTNEPQHF. CDR3 sequence (DNA): TGTGCCAGCTCAGCCGGGACTAACGAGCCCCAGCATTTT. This chain links TRBV18 with TRBJ1-5; a possible D gene is TRBD1 (5 bases). The CDR3 is 13 residues long. Trimming pared 5 bases from V and 8 bases from J, leaving 13 bases between. Germline CDR1 and CDR2: KGHSH and LQKENI.

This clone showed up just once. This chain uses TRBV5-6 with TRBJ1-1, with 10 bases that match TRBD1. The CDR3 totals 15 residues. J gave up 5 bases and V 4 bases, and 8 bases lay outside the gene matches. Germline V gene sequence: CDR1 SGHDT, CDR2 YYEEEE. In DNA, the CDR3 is TGTGCCAGCAGCAAGGACAGGGGGGGATATACTGAAGCTTTCTTT. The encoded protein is CASSKDRGGYTEAFF.

The CDR3 DNA reads TGTGCCAGTAAAGGGGGAAATCAGCCCCAGCATTTT. Translation gives CASKGGNQPQHF. This chain uses TRBV19 with TRBJ1-5; the D gene is possibly TRBD1 (6 bases). V was pared by 7 bases and J by 4 bases, with 8 bases between. In germline, CDR1 is LNHDA, CDR2 SQIVND (reference sequence). The CDR3 is 12 amino acids.

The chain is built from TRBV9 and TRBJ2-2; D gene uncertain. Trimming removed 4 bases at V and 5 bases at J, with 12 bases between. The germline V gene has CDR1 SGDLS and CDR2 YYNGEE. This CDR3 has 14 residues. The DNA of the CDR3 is TGTGCCAGCAGCATCAGTTTGGGGACCGGGGAGCTGTTTTTT. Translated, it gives CASSISLGTGELFF.

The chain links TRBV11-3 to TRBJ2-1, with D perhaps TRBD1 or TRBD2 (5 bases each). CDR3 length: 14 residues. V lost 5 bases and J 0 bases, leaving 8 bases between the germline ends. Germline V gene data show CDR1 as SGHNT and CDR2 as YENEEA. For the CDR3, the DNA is TGTGCCAGCAGCCGGGACCACTCCTACAATGAGCAGTTCTTC. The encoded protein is CASSRDHSYNEQFF.

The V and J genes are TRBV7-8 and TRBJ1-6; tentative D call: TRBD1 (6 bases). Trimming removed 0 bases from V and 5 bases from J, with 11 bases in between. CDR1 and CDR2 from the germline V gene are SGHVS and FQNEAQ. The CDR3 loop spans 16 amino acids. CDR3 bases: TGTGCCAGCAGCTTAGCGGGGACACAGAATAATTCACCCCTCCACTTT. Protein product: CASSLAGTQNNSPLHF. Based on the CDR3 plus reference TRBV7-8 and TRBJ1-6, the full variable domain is GAGVSQSPRYKVAKRGQDVALRCDPISGHVSLFWYQQALGQGPEFLTYFQNEAQLDKSGLPSDRFFAERPEGSVSTLKIQRTQQEDSAVYLCASSLAGTQNNSPLHFGNGTRLTVT.

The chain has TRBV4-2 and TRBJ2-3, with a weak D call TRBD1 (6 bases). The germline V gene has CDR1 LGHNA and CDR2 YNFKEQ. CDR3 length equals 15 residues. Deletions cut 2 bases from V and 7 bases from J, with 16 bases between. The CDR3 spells CASSQTTLQGNTQYF. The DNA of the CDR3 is TGTGCCAGCAGCCAAACGACACTACAGGGAAATACGCAGTATTTT.

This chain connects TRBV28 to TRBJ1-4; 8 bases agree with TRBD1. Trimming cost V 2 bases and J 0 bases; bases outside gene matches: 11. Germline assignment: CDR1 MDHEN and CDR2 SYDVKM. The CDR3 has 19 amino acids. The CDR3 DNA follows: TGTGCCAGCAGTTTAAGGCAGGGGGCTAGGAAGGCAACTAATGAAAAACTGTTTTTT. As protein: CASSLRQGARKATNEKLFF.

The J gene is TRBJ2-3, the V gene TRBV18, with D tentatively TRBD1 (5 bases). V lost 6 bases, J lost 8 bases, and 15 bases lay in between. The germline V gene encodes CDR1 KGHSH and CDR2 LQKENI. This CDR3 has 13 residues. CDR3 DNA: TGTGCCAGCTCCGAGACACCGCAGGGTACGCAGTATTTT. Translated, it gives CASSETPQGTQYF.

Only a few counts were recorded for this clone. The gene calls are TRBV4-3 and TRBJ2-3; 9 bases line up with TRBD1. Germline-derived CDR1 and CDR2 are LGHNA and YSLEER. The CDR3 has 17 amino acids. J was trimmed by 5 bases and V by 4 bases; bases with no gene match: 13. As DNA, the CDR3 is TGCGCCAGCAGCCTACAGATGACAGGGGGAATTGGAGATACGCAGTATTTT. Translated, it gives CASSLQMTGGIGDTQYF.

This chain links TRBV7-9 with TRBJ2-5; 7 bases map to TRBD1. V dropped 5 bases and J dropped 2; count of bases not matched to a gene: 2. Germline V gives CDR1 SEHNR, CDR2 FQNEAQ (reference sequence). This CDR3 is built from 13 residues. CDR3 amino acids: CASSLGQQETQYF. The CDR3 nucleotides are TGTGCCAGCAGCCTGGGACAGCAAGAGACCCAGTACTTC.

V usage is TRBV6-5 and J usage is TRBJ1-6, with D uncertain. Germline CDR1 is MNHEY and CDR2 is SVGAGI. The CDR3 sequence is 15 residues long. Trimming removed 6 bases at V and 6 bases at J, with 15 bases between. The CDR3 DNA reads TGTGCCAGCAGCAGCGGGAGTTTGGGTAATTCACCCCTCCACTTT. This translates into CASSSGSLGNSPLHF.

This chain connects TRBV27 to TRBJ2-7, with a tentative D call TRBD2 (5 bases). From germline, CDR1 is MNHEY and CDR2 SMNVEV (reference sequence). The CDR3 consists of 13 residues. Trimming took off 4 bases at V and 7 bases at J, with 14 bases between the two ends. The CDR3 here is CASSWNGEREQYF. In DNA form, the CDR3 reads TGTGCCAGCAGTTGGAACGGGGAAAGAGAGCAGTACTTC.

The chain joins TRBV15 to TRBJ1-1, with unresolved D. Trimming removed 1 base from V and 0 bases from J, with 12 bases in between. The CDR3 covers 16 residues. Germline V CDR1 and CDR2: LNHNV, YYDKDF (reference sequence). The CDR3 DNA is TGTGCCACCAGCAGAGTCCGCGGAGGGTTGAACACTGAAGCTTTCTTT. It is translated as CATSRVRGGLNTEAFF. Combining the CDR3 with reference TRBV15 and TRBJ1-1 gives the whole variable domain DAMVIQNPRYQVTQFGKPVTLSCSQTLNHNVMYWYQQKSSQAPKLLFHYYDKDFNNEADTPDNFQSRRPNTSFCFLDIRSPGLGDTAMYLCATSRVRGGLNTEAFFGQGTRLTVV.

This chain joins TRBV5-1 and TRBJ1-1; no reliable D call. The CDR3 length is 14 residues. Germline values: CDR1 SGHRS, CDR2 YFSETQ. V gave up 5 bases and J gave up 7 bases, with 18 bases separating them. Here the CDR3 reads CASRKPQGRDEAFF. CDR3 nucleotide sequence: TGCGCCAGCAGGAAACCTCAAGGACGGGATGAAGCTTTCTTT.

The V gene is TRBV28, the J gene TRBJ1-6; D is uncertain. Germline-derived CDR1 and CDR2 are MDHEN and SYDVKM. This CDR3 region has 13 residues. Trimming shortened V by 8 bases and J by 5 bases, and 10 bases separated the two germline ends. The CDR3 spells CASRRPDNSPLHF. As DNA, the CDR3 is TGTGCCAGCCGTCGACCGGATAATTCACCCCTCCACTTT.

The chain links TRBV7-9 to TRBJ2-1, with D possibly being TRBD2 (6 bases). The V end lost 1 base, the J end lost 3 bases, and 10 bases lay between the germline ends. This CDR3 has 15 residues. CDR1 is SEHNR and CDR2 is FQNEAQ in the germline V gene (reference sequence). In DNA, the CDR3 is TGTGCCAGCAGCTTAGTACGGGGGAGCTACAATGAGCAGTTCTTC. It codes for CASSLVRGSYNEQFF.